This is a list of T cell receptor beta chains from one sample in a study of CD8 T cells in Susac syndrome. TCRdb ran MiXCR on the immunoSEQ multiplex PCR reads and lists one entry per CDR3 protein. The sample includes 100,000 to 150,000 distinct CDR3 sequences, 85% to 95% of them seen just once. What was sequenced was CD8+ T cells from PBMCs. Receptors were obtained from a human donor with multiple sclerosis. Both conserved end residues are trimmed from each CDR3. Size is omitted from some rows. Given values are once, few, many or a class for expanded clones.

abundance	v_gene	j_gene	CDR3aa
-	TRBV5-1	TRBJ2-1	ASSLDGDGEQF
-	TRBV20-1	TRBJ2-2	SARGLVLGNSANTGELF
-	TRBV2	TRBJ1-1	ATRDGEAF
-	TRBV7-2	TRBJ2-1	ASSLSRAGRHRGNEQF
-	TRBV28	TRBJ1-1	ASSSGTLEAF
-	TRBV20-1	TRBJ1-5	SARDPRDKNQPQH
few	TRBV2	TRBJ2-5	ASSEIGGQETQY
-	TRBV27	TRBJ2-7	ASSLDRGYEQY
-	TRBV7-9	TRBJ1-1	ASSSPRGLNTEAF
-	TRBV9	TRBJ2-1	ASSVGDGAYNEQF
-	TRBV9	TRBJ1-1	ASYAVVSLNTEAF
-	TRBV9	TRBJ2-5	ASSGHGGQAYGETQY
-	TRBV4-1	TRBJ2-3	ASSQALAPSTDTQY
once	TRBV6-4	TRBJ2-2	ASSAGVSTGELF
-	TRBV9	TRBJ1-1	ASSDWENTEAF
-	TRBV5-1	TRBJ2-2	ASNSGRNTGELF
-	TRBV9	TRBJ2-3	ASSQASGDTDTQY
-	TRBV5-6	TRBJ1-1	ASSFSGSPAF
once	TRBV12-3/TRBV12-4	TRBJ1-2	ASSWGTGGTTNGYT
-	TRBV4-1	TRBJ2-5	ASSQDLGSRETQY
-	TRBV6-1	TRBJ1-1	ASSEAREVNTEAF
-	TRBV20-1	TRBJ1-4	SARDWAGLRDEKLF
once	TRBV14	TRBJ2-1	ASSQGWDNEQF
-	TRBV24-1	TRBJ2-2	ATSGRENTGELF
-	TRBV13	TRBJ2-7	ASSAGRGYEQY
-	TRBV7-9	TRBJ2-1	ASSWGDGNEQF
-	TRBV6-1	TRBJ2-7	ASSEAFRDPTHEQY
-	TRBV15	TRBJ2-1	ATSTRGGRYNEQF
-	TRBV12-3/TRBV12-4	TRBJ2-3	ASGPPGGPTDTQY